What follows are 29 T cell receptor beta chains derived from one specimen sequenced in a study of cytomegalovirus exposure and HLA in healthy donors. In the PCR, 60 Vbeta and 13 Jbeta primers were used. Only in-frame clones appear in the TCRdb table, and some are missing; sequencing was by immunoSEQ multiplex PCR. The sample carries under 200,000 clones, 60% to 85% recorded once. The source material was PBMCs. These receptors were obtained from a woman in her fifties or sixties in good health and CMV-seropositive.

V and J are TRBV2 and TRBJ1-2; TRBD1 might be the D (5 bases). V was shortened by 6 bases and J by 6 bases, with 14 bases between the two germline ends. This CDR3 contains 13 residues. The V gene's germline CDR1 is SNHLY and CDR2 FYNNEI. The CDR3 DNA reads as TGTGCCAGCAGGCCCCGGGACTTAGATGGCTACACCTTC. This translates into CASRPRDLDGYTF.

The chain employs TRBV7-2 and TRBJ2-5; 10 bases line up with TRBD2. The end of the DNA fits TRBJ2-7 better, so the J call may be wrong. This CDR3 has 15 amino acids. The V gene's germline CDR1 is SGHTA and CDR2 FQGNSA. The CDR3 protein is CASSSRTSGPYEQYF. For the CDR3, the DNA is TGTGCCAGCAGCTCCCGGACTAGCGGCCCCTACGAGCAGTACTTC.

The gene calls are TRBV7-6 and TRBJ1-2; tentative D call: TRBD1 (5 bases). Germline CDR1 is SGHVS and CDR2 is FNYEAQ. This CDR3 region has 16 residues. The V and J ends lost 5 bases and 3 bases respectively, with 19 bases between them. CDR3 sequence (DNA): TGTGCCAGCAGCCCTACACAGTCGCCAGGGTACTATGGCTACACCTTC. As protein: CASSPTQSPGYYGYTF. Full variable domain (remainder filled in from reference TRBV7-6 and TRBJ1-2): GAGVSQSPRYKVTKRGQDVALRCDPISGHVSLYWYRQALGQGPEFLTYFNYEAQQDKSGLPNDRFSAERPEGSISTLTIQRTEQRDSAMYRCASSPTQSPGYYGYTFGSGTRLTVV.

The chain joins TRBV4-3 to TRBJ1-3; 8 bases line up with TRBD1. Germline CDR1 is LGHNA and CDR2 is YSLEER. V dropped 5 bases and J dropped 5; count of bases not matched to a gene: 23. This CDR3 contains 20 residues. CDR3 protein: CASSFDLGAGGAYSRNTIYF. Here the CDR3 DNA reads TGCGCCAGCAGCTTTGACTTAGGGGCAGGGGGCGCCTATTCCAGAAACACCATATATTTT.

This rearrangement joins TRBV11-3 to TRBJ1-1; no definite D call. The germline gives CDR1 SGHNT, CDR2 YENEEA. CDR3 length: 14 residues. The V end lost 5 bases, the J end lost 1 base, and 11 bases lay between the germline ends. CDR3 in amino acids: CASSPRAANTEAFF. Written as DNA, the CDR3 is TGTGCCAGCAGCCCGCGGGCAGCGAACACTGAAGCTTTCTTT.

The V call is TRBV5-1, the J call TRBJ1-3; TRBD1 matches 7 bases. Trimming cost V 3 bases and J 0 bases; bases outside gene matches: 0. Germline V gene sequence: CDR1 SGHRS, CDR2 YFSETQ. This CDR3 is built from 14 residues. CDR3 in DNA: TGCGCCAGCAGCTCAGGGGGCTCTGGAAACACCATATATTTT. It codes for CASSSGGSGNTIYF.

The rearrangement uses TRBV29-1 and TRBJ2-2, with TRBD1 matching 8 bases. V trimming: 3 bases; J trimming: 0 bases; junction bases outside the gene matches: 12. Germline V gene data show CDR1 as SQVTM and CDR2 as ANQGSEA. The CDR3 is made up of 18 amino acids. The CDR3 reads CSVDPPGQVYANTGELFF. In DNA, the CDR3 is TGCAGCGTTGACCCCCCGGGACAGGTCTACGCGAACACCGGGGAGCTGTTTTTT.

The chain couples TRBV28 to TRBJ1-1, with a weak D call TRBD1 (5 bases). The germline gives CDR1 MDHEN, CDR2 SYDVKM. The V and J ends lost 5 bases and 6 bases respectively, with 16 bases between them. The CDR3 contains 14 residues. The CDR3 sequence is CASSPGWGVAEAFF. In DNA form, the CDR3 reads TGTGCCAGCAGTCCCGGGTGGGGGGTAGCTGAAGCTTTCTTT.

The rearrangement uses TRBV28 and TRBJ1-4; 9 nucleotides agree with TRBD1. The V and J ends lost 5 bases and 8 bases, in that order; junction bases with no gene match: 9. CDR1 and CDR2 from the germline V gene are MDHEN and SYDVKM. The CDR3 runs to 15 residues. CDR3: CASSDPGTGREKLFF. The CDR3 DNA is TGTGCCAGCAGTGATCCCGGGACAGGGCGGGAAAAACTGTTTTTT.

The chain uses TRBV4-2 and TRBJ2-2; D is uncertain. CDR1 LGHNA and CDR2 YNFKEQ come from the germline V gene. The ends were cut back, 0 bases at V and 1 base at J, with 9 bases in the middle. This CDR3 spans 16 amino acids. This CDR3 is CASSQDQAKNTGELFF. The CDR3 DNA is TGTGCCAGCAGCCAAGATCAGGCCAAGAACACCGGGGAGCTGTTTTTT.

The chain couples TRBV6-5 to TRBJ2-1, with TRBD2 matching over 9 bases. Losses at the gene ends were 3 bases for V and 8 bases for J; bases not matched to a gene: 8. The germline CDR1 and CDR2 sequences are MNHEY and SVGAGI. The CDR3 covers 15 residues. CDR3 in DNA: TGTGCCAGCAGTTATCTAGCGGGGTCGGTTGATGAGCAGTTCTTC. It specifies CASSYLAGSVDEQFF.

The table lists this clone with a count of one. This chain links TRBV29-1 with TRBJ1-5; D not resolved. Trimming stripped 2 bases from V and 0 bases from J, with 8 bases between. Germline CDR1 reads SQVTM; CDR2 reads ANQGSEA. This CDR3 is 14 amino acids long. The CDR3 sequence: CSVEFGNSNQPQHF. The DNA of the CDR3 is TGCAGCGTTGAATTCGGGAATAGCAATCAGCCCCAGCATTTT.

The CDR3: CAWSEGLSGANVLTF. In DNA form, the CDR3 reads TGTGCCTGGTCGGAGGGGTTGAGCGGGGCCAACGTCCTGACTTTC. The chain uses TRBV30 and TRBJ2-6, with D perhaps matching TRBD2 (6 bases). Per germline, CDR1 GTSNPN and CDR2 SVGIG (reference sequence). CDR3 length: 15 amino acids. With 5 bases removed from V and 4 bases from J, the gap between germline ends came to 15 bases.

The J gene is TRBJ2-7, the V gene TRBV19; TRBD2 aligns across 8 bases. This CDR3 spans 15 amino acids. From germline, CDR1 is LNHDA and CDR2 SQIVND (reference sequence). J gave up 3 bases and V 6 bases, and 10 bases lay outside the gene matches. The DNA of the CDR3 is TGTGCCAGTAGGAAGGAGGGTAGCGGGATCTACGAGCAGTACTTC. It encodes CASRKEGSGIYEQYF.

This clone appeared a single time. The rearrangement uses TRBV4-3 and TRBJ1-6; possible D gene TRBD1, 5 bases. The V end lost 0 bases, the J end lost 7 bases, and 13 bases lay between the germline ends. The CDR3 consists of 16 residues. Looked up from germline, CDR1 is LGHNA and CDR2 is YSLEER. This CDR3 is CASSQDWGRVNSPLHF. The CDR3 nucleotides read TGCGCCAGCAGCCAAGACTGGGGCAGGGTGAATTCACCCCTCCACTTT.

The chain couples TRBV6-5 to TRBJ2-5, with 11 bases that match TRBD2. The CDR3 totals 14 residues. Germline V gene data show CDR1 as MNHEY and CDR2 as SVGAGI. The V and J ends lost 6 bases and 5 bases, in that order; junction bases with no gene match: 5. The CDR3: CASRRTSGWETQYF. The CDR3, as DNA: TGTGCCAGCAGACGGACTAGCGGGTGGGAGACCCAGTACTTC.

The CDR3 DNA sequence: TGTGCCAGCAGCCCGGACAGGGGGCATAGCTACACCTTC. Translation gives CASSPDRGHSYTF. The chain carries TRBV11-3 and TRBJ1-2; 11 bases are a match to TRBD1. The ends lost 5 bases at V and 9 bases at J; junction bases unmatched: 5. Germline V gene lookup returns CDR1 SGHNT and CDR2 YENEEA. The CDR3 is 13 residues long.

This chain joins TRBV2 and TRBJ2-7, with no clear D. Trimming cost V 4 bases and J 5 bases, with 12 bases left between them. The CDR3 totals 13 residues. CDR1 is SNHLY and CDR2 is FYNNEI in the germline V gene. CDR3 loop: CASSVDGFHEQYF. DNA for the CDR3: TGTGCCAGCAGTGTTGACGGGTTCCACGAGCAGTACTTC.

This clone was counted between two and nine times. In DNA, the CDR3 is TGTGCCAGCAGTTTATCGAGGACAGGGAGGAACTATGGCTACACCTTC. Residues: CASSLSRTGRNYGYTF. This rearrangement joins TRBV27 to TRBJ1-2, with 8 bases lining up with TRBD1. Germline V CDR1 and CDR2: MNHEY, SMNVEV (reference sequence). V lost 0 bases and J lost 2; bases outside the gene matches: 5. The CDR3 has 16 residues.

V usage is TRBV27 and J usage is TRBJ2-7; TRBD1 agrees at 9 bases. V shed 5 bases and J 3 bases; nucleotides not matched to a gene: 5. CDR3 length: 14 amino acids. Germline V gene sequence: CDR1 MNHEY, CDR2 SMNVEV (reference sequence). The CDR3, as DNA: TGTGCCAGCAGTCGACAGGGGGTAGACTACGAGCAGTACTTC. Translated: CASSRQGVDYEQYF.

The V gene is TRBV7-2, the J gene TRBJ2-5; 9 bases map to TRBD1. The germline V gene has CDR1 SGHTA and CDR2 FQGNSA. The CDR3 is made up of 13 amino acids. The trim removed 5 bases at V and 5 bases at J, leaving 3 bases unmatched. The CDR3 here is CASSPGTGETQYF. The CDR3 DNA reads TGTGCCAGCAGCCCAGGGACAGGGGAGACCCAGTACTTC.

The CDR3 loop is CASSMGTFEGNTIYF. The DNA of the CDR3 is TGTGCCAGCAGCATGGGGACTTTCGAAGGAAACACCATATATTTT. This chain uses TRBV9 with TRBJ1-3, with D possibly being TRBD1 (5 bases). The germline V and J ends were trimmed by 4 bases and 4 bases, with 15 bases remaining between them. The germline V gene encodes CDR1 SGDLS and CDR2 YYNGEE. The CDR3 covers 15 residues.

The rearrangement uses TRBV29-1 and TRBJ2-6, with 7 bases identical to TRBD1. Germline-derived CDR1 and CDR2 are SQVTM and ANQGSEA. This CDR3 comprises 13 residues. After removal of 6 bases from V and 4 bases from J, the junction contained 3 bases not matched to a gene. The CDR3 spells CSVTGVGANVLTF. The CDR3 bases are TGCAGCGTAACAGGGGTCGGGGCCAACGTCCTGACTTTC.

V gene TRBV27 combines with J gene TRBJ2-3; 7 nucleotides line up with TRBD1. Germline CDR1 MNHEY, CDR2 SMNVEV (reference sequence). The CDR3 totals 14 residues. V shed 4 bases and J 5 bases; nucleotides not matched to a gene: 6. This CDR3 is CASSWGAGGDTQYF. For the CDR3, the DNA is TGTGCCAGCAGTTGGGGAGCAGGGGGAGATACGCAGTATTTT.

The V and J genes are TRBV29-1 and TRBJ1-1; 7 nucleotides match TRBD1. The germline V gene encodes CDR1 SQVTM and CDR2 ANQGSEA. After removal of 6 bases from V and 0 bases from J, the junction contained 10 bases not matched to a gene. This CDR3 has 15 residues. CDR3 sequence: CSVAGGWGMNTEAFF. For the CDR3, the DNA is TGCAGCGTCGCAGGGGGGTGGGGGATGAACACTGAAGCTTTCTTT.

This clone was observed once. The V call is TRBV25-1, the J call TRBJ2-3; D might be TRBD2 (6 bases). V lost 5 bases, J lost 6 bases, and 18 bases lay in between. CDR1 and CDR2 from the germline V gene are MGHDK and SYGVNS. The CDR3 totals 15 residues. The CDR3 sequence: CASSLTSTVGDTQYF. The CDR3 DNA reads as TGTGCCAGCAGTTTGACTAGTACCGTGGGGGATACGCAGTATTTT.

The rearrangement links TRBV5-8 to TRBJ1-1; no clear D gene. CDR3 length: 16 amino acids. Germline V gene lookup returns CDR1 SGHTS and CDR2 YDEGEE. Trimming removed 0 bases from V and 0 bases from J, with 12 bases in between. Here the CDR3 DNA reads TGTGCCAGCAGCTTGGATGGCTTATCGATGAACACTGAAGCTTTCTTT. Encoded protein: CASSLDGLSMNTEAFF.

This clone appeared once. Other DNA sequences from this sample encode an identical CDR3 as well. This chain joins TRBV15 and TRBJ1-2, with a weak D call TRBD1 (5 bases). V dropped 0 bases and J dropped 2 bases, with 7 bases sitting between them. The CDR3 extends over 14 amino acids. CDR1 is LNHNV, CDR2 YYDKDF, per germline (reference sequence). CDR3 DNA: TGTGCCACCAGCAGAGATCGGGGGAACTATGGCTACACCTTC. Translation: CATSRDRGNYGYTF.

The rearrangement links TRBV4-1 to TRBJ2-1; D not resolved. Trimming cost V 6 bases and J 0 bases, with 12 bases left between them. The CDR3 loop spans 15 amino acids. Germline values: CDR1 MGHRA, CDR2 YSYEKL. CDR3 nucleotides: TGCGCCAGCAGTCCGACGGGTAGCTCCTACAATGAGCAGTTCTTC. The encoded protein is CASSPTGSSYNEQFF.